Following are 3 T cell receptor beta chains from one sample sequenced in a study of blood T cell repertoires in COVID-19. Generated by immunoSEQ multiplex PCR, the TCRdb table keeps only in-frame clones and is missing some. This table has 250,000 to 300,000 clones, about 88% appearing once. Sequenced sample: peripheral blood. All receptors come from a woman between 65 and 79 years old with COVID-19, enrolled during active disease.

The chain employs TRBV28 and TRBJ1-1, with no clear D. The CDR3 sequence is 16 residues long. V shed 2 bases and J shed 9 bases, with 22 bases lying between them. Germline V gene sequence: CDR1 MDHEN, CDR2 SYDVKM. CDR3 nucleotide sequence: TGTGCCAGCAGTTTACTTGGGCCGGCGGGTCCTTATCAAGCTTTCTTT. Translating gives CASSLLGPAGPYQAFF.

In its sample, this clone was seen once. The chain recombines TRBV2 with TRBJ1-5, with TRBD1 as a possible D gene (6 bases). Trimming cost V 8 bases and J 0 bases, with 17 bases left between them. The CDR3 runs to 16 residues. The germline gives CDR1 SNHLY, CDR2 FYNNEI. Here the CDR3 DNA reads TGTGCCAGCGAGGGGACCGGGACACCTAGCAATCAGCCCCAGCATTTT. Amino acid sequence: CASEGTGTPSNQPQHF. Together with reference TRBV2 and TRBJ1-5, the CDR3 gives the full variable domain: EPEVTQTPSHQVTQMGQEVILRCVPISNHLYFYWYRQILGQKVEFLVSFYNNEISEKSEIFDDQFSVERPDGSNFTLKIRSTKLEDSAMYFCASEGTGTPSNQPQHFGDGTRLSIL.

This clone appeared once. The J gene is TRBJ2-1, the V gene TRBV9; 10 bases map to TRBD1. V was clipped by 3 bases and J by 4 bases; unmatched bases: 10. The V gene's germline CDR1 is SGDLS and CDR2 YYNGEE. The CDR3 runs to 17 residues. CDR3 residues: CASSEDIRDRGYNEQFF. As DNA, the CDR3 is TGTGCCAGCAGCGAGGACATCCGGGACAGGGGTTACAATGAGCAGTTCTTC.